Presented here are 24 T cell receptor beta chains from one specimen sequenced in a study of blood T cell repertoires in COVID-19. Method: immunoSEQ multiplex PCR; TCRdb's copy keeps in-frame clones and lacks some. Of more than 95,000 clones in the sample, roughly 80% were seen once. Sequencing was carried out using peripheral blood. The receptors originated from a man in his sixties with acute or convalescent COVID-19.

CDR3 in amino acids: CASSAYKSSYNEQFF. In DNA, the CDR3 is TGTGCCAGCAGCGCATATAAGAGCTCCTACAATGAGCAGTTCTTC. The chain employs TRBV7-8 and TRBJ2-1; unclear D gene. The germline V and J ends were trimmed by 5 bases and 0 bases, with 11 bases remaining between them. CDR1 is SGHVS and CDR2 is FQNEAQ in the germline V gene. The CDR3 spans 15 residues.

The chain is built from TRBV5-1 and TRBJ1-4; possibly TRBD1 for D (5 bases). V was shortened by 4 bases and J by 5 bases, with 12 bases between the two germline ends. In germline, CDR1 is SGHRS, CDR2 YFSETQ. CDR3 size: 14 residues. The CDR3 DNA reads TGCGCCAGCAGCCCGACAGCTATCAATGAAAAACTGTTTTTT. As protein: CASSPTAINEKLFF.

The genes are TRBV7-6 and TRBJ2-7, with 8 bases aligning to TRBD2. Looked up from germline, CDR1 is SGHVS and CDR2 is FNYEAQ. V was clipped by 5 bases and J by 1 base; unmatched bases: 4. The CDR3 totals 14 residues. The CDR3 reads CASSPGGRSYEQYF. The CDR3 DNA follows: TGTGCCAGCAGCCCGGGGGGGAGGTCCTACGAGCAGTACTTC. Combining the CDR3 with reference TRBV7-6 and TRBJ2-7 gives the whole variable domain GAGVSQSPRYKVTKRGQDVALRCDPISGHVSLYWYRQALGQGPEFLTYFNYEAQQDKSGLPNDRFSAERPEGSISTLTIQRTEQRDSAMYRCASSPGGRSYEQYFGPGTRLTVT.

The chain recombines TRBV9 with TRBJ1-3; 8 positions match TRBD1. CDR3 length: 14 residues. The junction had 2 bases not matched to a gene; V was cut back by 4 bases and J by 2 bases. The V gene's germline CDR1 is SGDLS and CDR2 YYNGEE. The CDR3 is CASSIQGAGNTIYF. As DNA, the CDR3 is TGTGCCAGCAGCATACAGGGGGCTGGAAACACCATATATTTT.

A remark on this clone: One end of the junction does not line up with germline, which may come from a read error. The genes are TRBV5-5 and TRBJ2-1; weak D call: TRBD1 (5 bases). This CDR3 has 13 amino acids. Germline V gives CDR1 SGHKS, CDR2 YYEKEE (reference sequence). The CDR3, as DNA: TGTGCCAGCAGATTGGACATCCTTAATGAGCAGTTCTTC. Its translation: CASRLDILNEQFF.

The CDR3 region has the DNA TGCGCCAGCAGCCAAGATCAGGGGGCAAACTATGGCTACACCTTC. Translation gives CASSQDQGANYGYTF. V gene TRBV4-3 combines with J gene TRBJ1-2, with 8 bases matching TRBD1. Unmatched junction bases numbered 2, after V lost 0 bases and J lost 2 bases. The CDR3 runs 15 residues. Germline assignment: CDR1 LGHNA and CDR2 YSLEER.

The CDR3 coding sequence is TGTGCCAGCAGCTCCGCTAACTCTGGGGCCAACGTCCTGACTTTC. The encoded protein is CASSSANSGANVLTF. V is TRBV5-6 and J is TRBJ2-6; no clear D gene. Trimming cost V 3 bases and J 0 bases, with 7 bases left between them. The CDR3 contains 15 residues. CDR1 and CDR2 from the germline V gene are SGHDT and YYEEEE.

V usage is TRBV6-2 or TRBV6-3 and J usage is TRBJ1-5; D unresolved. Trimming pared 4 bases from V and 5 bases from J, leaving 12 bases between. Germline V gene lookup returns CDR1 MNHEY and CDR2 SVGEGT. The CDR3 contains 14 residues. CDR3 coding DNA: TGTGCCAGCAGTTCATCGACGGGAGATCAGCCCCAGCATTTT. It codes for CASSSSTGDQPQHF.

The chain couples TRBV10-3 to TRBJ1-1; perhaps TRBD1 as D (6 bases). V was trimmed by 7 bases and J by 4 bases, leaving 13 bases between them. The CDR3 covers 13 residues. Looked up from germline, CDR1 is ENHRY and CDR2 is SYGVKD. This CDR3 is CAITETGFTEAFF. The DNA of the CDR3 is TGTGCCATCACTGAAACAGGGTTCACTGAAGCTTTCTTT.

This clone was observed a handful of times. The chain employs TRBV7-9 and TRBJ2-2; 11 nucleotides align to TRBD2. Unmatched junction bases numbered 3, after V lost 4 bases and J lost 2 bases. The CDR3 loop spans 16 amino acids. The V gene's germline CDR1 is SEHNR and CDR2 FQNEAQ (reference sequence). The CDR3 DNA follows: TGTGCCAGCAGCTCACTAGCGGGAGTAAACACCGGGGAGCTGTTTTTT. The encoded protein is CASSSLAGVNTGELFF.

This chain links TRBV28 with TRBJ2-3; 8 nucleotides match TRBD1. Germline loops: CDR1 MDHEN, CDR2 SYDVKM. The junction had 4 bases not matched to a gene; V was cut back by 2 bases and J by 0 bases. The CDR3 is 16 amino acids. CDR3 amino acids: CASSLGTGGSTDTQYF. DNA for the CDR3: TGTGCCAGCAGTTTAGGGACAGGCGGGAGCACAGATACGCAGTATTTT.

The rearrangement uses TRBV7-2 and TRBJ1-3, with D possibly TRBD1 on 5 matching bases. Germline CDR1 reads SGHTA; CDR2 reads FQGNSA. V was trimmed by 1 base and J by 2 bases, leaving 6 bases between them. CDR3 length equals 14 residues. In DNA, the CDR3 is TGTGCCAGCAGCTTAGTAGGGGCTGGAAACACCATATATTTT. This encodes CASSLVGAGNTIYF. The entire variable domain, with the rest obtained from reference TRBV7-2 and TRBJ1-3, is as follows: GAGVSQSPSNKVTEKGKDVELRCDPISGHTALYWYRQSLGQGLEFLIYFQGNSAPDKSGLPSDRFSAERTGGSVSTLTIQRTQQEDSAVYLCASSLVGAGNTIYFGEGSWLTVV.

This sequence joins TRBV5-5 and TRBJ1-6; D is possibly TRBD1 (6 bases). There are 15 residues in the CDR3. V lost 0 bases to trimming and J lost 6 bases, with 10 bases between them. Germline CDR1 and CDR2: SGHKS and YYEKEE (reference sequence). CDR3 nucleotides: TGTGCCAGCAGCTTGGGTAGGACAGTTAATTCACCCCTCCACTTT. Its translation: CASSLGRTVNSPLHF.

For the CDR3, the DNA is TGTGCCAGCAGCCGGAATTCGGGTGAGCAGTTCTTC. It is translated as CASSRNSGEQFF. V usage is TRBV7-8 and J usage is TRBJ2-1; no definite D call. Germline CDR1 reads SGHVS; CDR2 reads FQNEAQ. V dropped 5 bases and J dropped 9 bases, with 11 bases sitting between them. The CDR3 totals 12 residues.

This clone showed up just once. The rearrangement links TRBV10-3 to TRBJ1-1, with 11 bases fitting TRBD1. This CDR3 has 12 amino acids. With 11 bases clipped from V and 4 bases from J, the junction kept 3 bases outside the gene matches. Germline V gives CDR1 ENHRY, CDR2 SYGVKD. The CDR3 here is CAVGQGGTEAFF. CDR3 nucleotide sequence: TGTGCCGTGGGACAGGGGGGCACTGAAGCTTTCTTT.

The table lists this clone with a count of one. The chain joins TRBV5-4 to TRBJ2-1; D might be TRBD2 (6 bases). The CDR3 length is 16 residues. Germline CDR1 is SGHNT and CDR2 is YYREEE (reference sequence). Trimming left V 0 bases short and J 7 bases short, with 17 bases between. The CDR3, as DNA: TGTGCCAGCAGCTTGGGGTTAGCGTCTGGGGGGAATGAGCAGTTCTTC. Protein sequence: CASSLGLASGGNEQFF.

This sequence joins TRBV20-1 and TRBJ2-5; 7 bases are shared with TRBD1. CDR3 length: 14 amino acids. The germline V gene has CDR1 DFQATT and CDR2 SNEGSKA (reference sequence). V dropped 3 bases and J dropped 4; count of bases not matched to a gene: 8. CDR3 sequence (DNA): TGCAGTGCTAGTCTAACAGGGGTTAGAGAGACCCAGTACTTC. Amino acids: CSASLTGVRETQYF.

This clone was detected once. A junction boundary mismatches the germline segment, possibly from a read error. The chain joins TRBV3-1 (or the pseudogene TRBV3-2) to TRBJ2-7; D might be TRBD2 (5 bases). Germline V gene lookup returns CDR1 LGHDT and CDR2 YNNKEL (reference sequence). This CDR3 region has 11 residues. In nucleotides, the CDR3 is TGTGCCAGCAGCCAAGGTGGGCTAGCTATTTTC. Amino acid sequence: CASSQGGLAIF.

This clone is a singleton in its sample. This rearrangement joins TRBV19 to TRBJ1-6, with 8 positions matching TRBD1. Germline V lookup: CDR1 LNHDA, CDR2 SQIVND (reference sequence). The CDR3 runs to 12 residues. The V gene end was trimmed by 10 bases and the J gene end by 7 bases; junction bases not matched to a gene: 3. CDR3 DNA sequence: TGTGCCATCGGGACAGGAAATTCACCCCTCCACTTT. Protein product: CAIGTGNSPLHF.

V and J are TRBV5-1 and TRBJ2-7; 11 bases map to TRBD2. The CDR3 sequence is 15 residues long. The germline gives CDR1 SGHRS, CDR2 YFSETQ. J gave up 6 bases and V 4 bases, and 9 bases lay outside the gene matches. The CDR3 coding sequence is TGCGCCAGCAGCCCACTAGCGGGAGAGGCGGGCGAGCAGTACTTC. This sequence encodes CASSPLAGEAGEQYF.

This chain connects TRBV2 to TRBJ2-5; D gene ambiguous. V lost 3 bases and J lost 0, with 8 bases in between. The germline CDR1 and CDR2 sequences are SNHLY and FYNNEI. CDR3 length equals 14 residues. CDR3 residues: CASSEQQYQETQYF. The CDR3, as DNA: TGTGCCAGCAGTGAGCAACAGTACCAAGAGACCCAGTACTTC.

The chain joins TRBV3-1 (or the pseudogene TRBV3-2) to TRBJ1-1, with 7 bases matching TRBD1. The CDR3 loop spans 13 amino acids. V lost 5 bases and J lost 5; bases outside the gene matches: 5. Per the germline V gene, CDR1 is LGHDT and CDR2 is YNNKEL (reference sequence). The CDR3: CASSNRGGTEAFF. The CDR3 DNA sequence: TGTGCCAGCAGCAACAGGGGTGGAACTGAAGCTTTCTTT.

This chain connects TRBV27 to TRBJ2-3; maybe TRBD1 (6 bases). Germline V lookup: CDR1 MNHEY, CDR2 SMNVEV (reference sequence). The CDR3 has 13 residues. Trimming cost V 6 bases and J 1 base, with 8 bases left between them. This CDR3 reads CASRGAGTDTQYF. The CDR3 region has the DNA TGTGCCAGCAGGGGGGCTGGCACAGATACGCAGTATTTT.

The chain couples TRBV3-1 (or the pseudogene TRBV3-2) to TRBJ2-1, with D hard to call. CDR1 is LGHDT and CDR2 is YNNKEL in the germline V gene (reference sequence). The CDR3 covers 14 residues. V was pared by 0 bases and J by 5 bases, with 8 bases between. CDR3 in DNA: TGTGCCAGCAGCCAAGATGTACGAGACAATGAGCAGTTCTTC. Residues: CASSQDVRDNEQFF.